Below are 19 T cell receptor beta chains sequenced from a single sample in a study of blood T cells in healthy people across ages. Sample-barcoded 5' priming and a J-beta primer mix drove a second PCR of about 6 to 12 cycles. Each CDR3 protein gets one entry after TCRdb re-called the 5' RACE reads with MiXCR. The repertoire holds about 1.7 million distinct CDR3 sequences, with 28% as singletons. The sample was blood. These receptors originate from a woman aged 25 to 39 in good health.

J is TRBJ2-4 and V is TRBV28; D ambiguous. The CDR3 is 12 amino acids. V shed 9 bases and J shed 8 bases, with 14 bases lying between them. Germline CDR1 MDHEN, CDR2 SYDVKM. CDR3 protein: CASGSGEDIQYF. The CDR3 DNA sequence: TGTGCCAGTGGGTCCGGCGAGGACATTCAGTACTTC.

CDR3 region: CSAVGGLSYNEQFF. DNA of the CDR3: TGCAGCGCCGTTGGGGGCCTCTCCTACAATGAGCAGTTCTTC. The chain joins TRBV29-1 to TRBJ2-1; TRBD1 is a possible D gene (6 bases). This CDR3 spans 14 amino acids. The germline gives CDR1 SQVTM, CDR2 ANQGSEA. V lost 7 bases to trimming and J lost 0 bases, with 13 bases between them.

J is TRBJ2-1 and V is TRBV2; 9 nucleotides align to TRBD1. This CDR3 has 17 residues. Germline V lookup: CDR1 SNHLY, CDR2 FYNNEI. V trimming: 6 bases; J trimming: 0 bases; junction bases outside the gene matches: 9. In nucleotides, the CDR3 is TGTGCCAGCAGCCGACAGGGGGTGGTCAGCTCCTACAATGAGCAGTTCTTC. This encodes CASSRQGVVSSYNEQFF.

This clonotype was detected only a few times. The chain recombines TRBV12-5 with TRBJ1-2; weak D call: TRBD1 (5 bases). CDR1 and CDR2 from the germline V gene are LGHNT and FRNRAP. Trimming took off 6 bases at V and 5 bases at J, with 19 bases between the two ends. The CDR3 consists of 15 residues. The CDR3 here is CASGPSIRVGYGYTF. Written as DNA, the CDR3 is TGTGCTAGTGGCCCTAGCATCAGGGTTGGATATGGCTACACCTTC.

The gene calls are TRBV4-3 and TRBJ2-7; TRBD1 matches at 8 bases. Unmatched junction bases numbered 17, after V lost 2 bases and J lost 5 bases. This CDR3 is built from 18 residues. Germline lookup yields CDR1 LGHNA and CDR2 YSLEER. CDR3 region: CASSQPTLRQGRTNEQYF. The CDR3 DNA sequence: TGCGCCAGCAGCCAACCTACCCTTCGACAGGGGAGGACCAACGAGCAGTACTTC.

The rearrangement joins TRBV29-1 to TRBJ2-1; TRBD2 is a possible D gene (5 bases). V was shortened by 7 bases and J by 9 bases, with 13 bases between the two germline ends. The CDR3 is 11 residues long. Germline V gives CDR1 SQVTM, CDR2 ANQGSEA. CDR3 bases: TGCAGCGCGAATCTAGCCACTGAGCAGTTCTTC. Protein sequence: CSANLATEQFF.

The V call is TRBV20-1, the J call TRBJ2-2; D might be TRBD1 (7 bases). Trimming pared 6 bases from V and 4 bases from J, leaving 15 bases between. Germline V lookup: CDR1 DFQATT, CDR2 SNEGSKA (reference sequence). There are 14 residues in the CDR3. The CDR3 loop reads CSATGGGPTGELFF. The CDR3 region has the DNA TGCAGTGCCACAGGAGGGGGCCCCACCGGGGAGCTGTTTTTT.

Only a few counts were recorded for this clonotype. V and J are TRBV3-1 and TRBJ2-1, with D maybe TRBD2 (5 bases). This CDR3 comprises 15 residues. Trimming left V 6 bases short and J 2 bases short, with 14 bases between. Per the germline V gene, CDR1 is LGHDT and CDR2 is YNNKEL (reference sequence). Here the CDR3 reads CASSRGEQPYNEQFF. In nucleotides, the CDR3 is TGTGCCAGCAGTCGGGGTGAACAGCCCTACAATGAGCAGTTCTTC.

This rearrangement joins TRBV28 to TRBJ2-5, with 7 bases that match TRBD1. The CDR3 totals 12 residues. Germline assignment: CDR1 MDHEN and CDR2 SYDVKM. J gave up 5 bases and V 8 bases, and 5 bases lay outside the gene matches. DNA of the CDR3: TGTGCCAGCGAGACAGGGCGGGAGACCCAGTACTTC. Its translation: CASETGRETQYF.

As regards this clonotype: Since no conserved phenylalanine or tryptophan closes the CDR3, a read error is the likely cause. DNA for the CDR3: TGTGCCAGCAGTTACTCTGTCCAGGACAGGGATCCAGCAGATACGCAGTATTGT. It encodes CASSYSVQDRDPADTQYC. V and J are TRBV6-2 or TRBV6-3 and TRBJ2-3; TRBD1 agrees at 8 bases. V trimming: 0 bases; J trimming: 4 bases; junction bases outside the gene matches: 12. This CDR3 is 18 amino acids long. Germline V lookup: CDR1 MNHEY, CDR2 SVGEGT.

This clonotype has at least ten counts. V gene TRBV7-3 combines with J gene TRBJ2-3; tentatively, D is TRBD2 (6 bases). This CDR3 is built from 16 residues. Germline V gene lookup returns CDR1 SGHTA and CDR2 FQGTGA. V lost 0 bases and J lost 5, with 15 bases in between. As DNA, the CDR3 is TGTGCCAGCAGCTTAACGACCGTGGGGGGACTAGATACGCAGTATTTT. The encoded protein is CASSLTTVGGLDTQYF.

The genes are TRBV7-9 and TRBJ2-7; TRBD1 aligns across 8 bases. V lost 4 bases, J lost 2 bases, and 7 bases stayed unmatched. Germline V lookup: CDR1 SEHNR, CDR2 FQNEAQ (reference sequence). The CDR3 is 15 residues long. In DNA, the CDR3 is TGTGCCAGCAGCTCCCGGACAGGGAGAGCCTACGAGCAGTACTTC. Encoded protein: CASSSRTGRAYEQYF.

Remarks on this clonotype: Given a far larger clone just one base away, this is likely a sequencing read error. The rearrangement links TRBV7-9 to TRBJ2-7; D is undetermined. V lost 5 bases and J lost 2, with 4 bases in between. Looked up from germline, CDR1 is SEHNR and CDR2 is FQNEAQ (reference sequence). The CDR3 contains 11 residues. CDR3 region: CASSIPYEQYF. The CDR3 DNA reads as TGTGCCAGCAGCATCCCCTACGAGCAGTACTTC.

CDR3 DNA sequence: TGCAGTGCTAGGACTGGGACAGGGCCTACCCTCGAGGCCAAAAACATTCAGTACTTC. Translating it yields CSARTGTGPTLEAKNIQYF. The V and J genes are TRBV20-1 and TRBJ2-4, with 9 bases aligning to TRBD1. The CDR3 contains 19 residues. Trimming removed 3 bases from V and 1 base from J; junction bases left unmatched: 16. Per germline, CDR1 DFQATT and CDR2 SNEGSKA (reference sequence).

In the case of this clonotype: Sequence at one end of the junction differs from germline and may be a read error. The chain uses TRBV5-1 and TRBJ2-6, with D possibly being TRBD1 (6 bases). The CDR3 runs 14 residues. Per the germline V gene, CDR1 is SGHRS and CDR2 is YFSETQ. Here the CDR3 DNA reads TGCGCCAGCAGCTTGCCGTCAGGGGCCAACGTCCGGACTTTC. Its translation: CASSLPSGANVRTF.

This clonotype was seen a handful of times. The V call is TRBV20-1, the J call TRBJ2-5; the D gene is possibly TRBD2 (6 bases). The CDR3 covers 14 residues. Trimming cost V 5 bases and J 7 bases, with 20 bases left between them. Looked up from germline, CDR1 is DFQATT and CDR2 is SNEGSKA (reference sequence). The CDR3 sequence is CSAGGTLSMGTQYF. CDR3 DNA sequence: TGCAGTGCTGGAGGGACTTTGTCTATGGGGACCCAGTACTTC.

This clonotype has more than one count but fewer than ten. The chain joins TRBV29-1 to TRBJ1-2; no firm D call. The CDR3 length is 12 residues. V gave up 2 bases and J gave up 4 bases, with 8 bases separating them. The germline V gene encodes CDR1 SQVTM and CDR2 ANQGSEA. CDR3 nucleotides: TGCAGCGTTGAACACAGACTCTATGGCTACACCTTC. This sequence encodes CSVEHRLYGYTF.

In regard to this clonotype: The junction does not match germline at one end; this may be a read error. The V and J genes are TRBV11-2 and TRBJ2-3; possible D gene TRBD2, 6 bases. The CDR3 consists of 12 residues. Germline loops: CDR1 SGHAT, CDR2 FQNNGV. This chain's CDR3 is CASNSGSDMQYF. The CDR3 coding sequence is TGTGCCAGCAATTCCGGGAGCGATATGCAGTATTTT. The variable domain in full, with the rest retrieved from reference TRBV11-2 and TRBJ2-3, is EAGVAQSPRYKIIEKRQSVAFWCNPISGHATLYWYQQILGQGPKLLIQFQNNGVVDDSQLPKDRFSAERLKGVDSTLKIQPAKLEDSAVYLCASNSGSDMQYFGPGTRLTVL.

This clonotype was counted ten times or more. As DNA, the CDR3 is TGTGCCAGCAGCCGCGAACAGGGGTTTGAAGCTTTCTTT. This translates into CASSREQGFEAFF. The rearrangement joins TRBV7-3 to TRBJ1-1; TRBD1 aligns across 7 bases. CDR3 size: 13 residues. The germline V gene encodes CDR1 SGHTA and CDR2 FQGTGA. With V trimmed by 5 bases and J by 7 bases, 7 bases remained unmatched. The whole variable domain, filled in from reference TRBV7-3 and TRBJ1-1, reads GAGVSQTPSNKVTEKGKYVELRCDPISGHTALYWYRQSLGQGPEFLIYFQGTGAADDSGLPNDRFFAVRPEGSVSTLKIQRTERGDSAVYLCASSREQGFEAFFGQGTRLTVV.